This TCR beta chain was profiled in a study of cytomegalovirus exposure and HLA in healthy donors. V lost 8 bases, J lost 4 bases, and 7 bases stayed unmatched. CDR3 length: 15 amino acids. Germline loops: CDR1 MNHEY, CDR2 SVGAGI. Overall study findings and caveats: A missense variant in DCLRE1C was later tied to TCR beta V- and J-gene trimming. Prediction of most subjects' HLA-A and HLA-B alleles by TCR beta sequences was reportedly accurate. It was about 180 TCR beta chains that were listed as cytomegalovirus-associated. Earlier analysis found most TCR beta V segments productive about 90% or about 30% of the time.

Vbeta (60) and Jbeta (13) primers were used in the PCR. Using immunoSEQ multiplex PCR, the repertoire was profiled, and TCRdb retains in-frame clones only, with some absent. Of fewer than 100,000 clones in the sample, 77% were seen once. A remark on this clone: Its matching antigen is unknown.

The source material was PBMCs. The receptor's source is a female donor in good health and CMV-seronegative. The chain uses TRBV6-5 and TRBJ2-2, with 10 bases identical to TRBD1. CDR3 loop: CASPGQGWITGELFF. As DNA, the CDR3 is TGTGCCAGCCCGGGACAGGGGTGGATCACCGGGGAGCTGTTTTTT.